The clone carrying this T cell receptor (beta chain) was detected only a few times. What it binds is not known. This may stem from a read error, because a much larger clone lies one nucleotide away. The record originates from a study of Graves' ophthalmopathy and Graves' hyperthyroidism. Reliance was placed on clinical symptoms, serum thyroxine, TRAb, thyroid ultrasound and orbital computed tomography for diagnosis. Findings and caveats of the study: Most expanded clonotypes from thyroid (those above 0.001 frequency) were also found in blood.

The CDR3 runs to 12 residues. The germline V gene has CDR1 SGHVS and CDR2 FQNEAQ. The V end was cut by 5 bases, the J end by 0 bases, with 4 bases between. Amplification from RNA transcripts yielded the TCR beta CDR3 regions. HTBI-primed RT-PCR formed the first round, and a multiplex PCR formed the second. One entry per CDR3 protein results from TCRdb running MiXCR on the multiplex PCR reads. This table has about 620,000 distinct CDR3 sequences, about a fifth appearing once. The receptor was derived from a young woman with stable Graves' hyperthyroidism. Some clones in this sample may be carry-over from other donors' samples. Sequenced sample: peripheral blood. The chain couples TRBV7-8 to TRBJ1-2, with D uncertain. The CDR3 sequence is CASSAPNYGYTF. CDR3 nucleotide sequence: TGTGCCAGCAGCGCCCCTAACTATGGCTACACCTTC.